This TCR beta chain was observed in a study of T-cell memory formation after mild COVID-19. Study-level background: The TCR clusters were mostly specific to one donor. Findings of the study overall: The finding that pre-infection memory included some responding clones suggested that cross-reactive memory joined. Clones that shrank (day 15 to 85) were balanced CD4/CD8, whereas later expanders leaned CD4+.

UMIs and sample barcodes were carried by the TCR alpha and TCR beta cDNA libraries that 5'RACE produced using constant-segment primers. In TCRdb, the 5' RACE reads were re-called with MiXCR into one record per CDR3 protein. The sample consists of roughly 150,000 distinct CDR3 sequences, roughly 14% of them appearing once. On this clonotype itself: Its antigen is still unknown.

Losses at the gene ends were 3 bases for V and 6 bases for J; bases not matched to a gene: 7. The germline V gene has CDR1 MGHRA and CDR2 YSYEKL. The CDR3 contains 15 residues. This TCR derives from an adult woman who had mild COVID-19 (a few samples of this study predate the infection). Cell type and time point are not known. Sample: PBMCs or a T cell subset sorted from them (not recorded which). The V gene is TRBV4-1, the J gene TRBJ2-3, with 9 bases that match TRBD2. The CDR3 DNA sequence: TGCGCCAGCAGCCAGTCTAGCGGGGCGGCGGATACGCAGTATTTT. Translation gives CASSQSSGAADTQYF.